This T cell receptor (beta chain) was profiled in a study of blood T cell repertoires in COVID-19. Study-level information: Acute and convalescent COVID-19 specimens originated in the United States, Italy and Spain.

The authors' processing: Estimation of nucleated cell counts relied on the amplification of reference gene primers. Generated by immunoSEQ multiplex PCR, the TCRdb table keeps only in-frame clones and is missing some. V and J calls plus clone size are reproduced from that table; the DNA served to infer D and trimming. This sample has about 330,000 clones, with 87% found just once. With 5 bases clipped from V and 5 bases from J, the junction kept 8 bases outside the gene matches. The CDR3 consists of 14 residues. Germline V gene data show CDR1 as LGHDT and CDR2 as YNNKEL (reference sequence). The chain combines TRBV3-1 (or the pseudogene TRBV3-2) with TRBJ2-5; 7 positions match TRBD2. The sample comprised peripheral blood. The sequence came from a man aged 30 to 45 with COVID-19, enrolled during active disease. The CDR3 bases are TGTGCCAGCAGCTTCCGGGGGGACCGGGAGACCCAGTACTTC. Translation: CASSFRGDRETQYF.